Listed below are T cell receptor beta chains from one sample, sequenced in a study of blood T cell repertoires in COVID-19. The method was immunoSEQ multiplex PCR; TCRdb's version includes in-frame clones alone and lacks a portion of them. This table holds over 120,000 clones, 88% found once. The sequenced sample consisted of peripheral blood. The receptor source for this set is a man aged 65 to 79 with acute or convalescent COVID-19. The CDR3 runs from the conserved cysteine through the conserved F or W. Each record gives: CDR3 DNA, CDR3 protein, J gene, D gene, clone size, V gene. The D gene is left open where the match is weak. Clone size is not always given. Where it is, it says once, few, many or a class for expanded clones.

CDR3 DNA: TGCGCCAGCAGCCTCGGTCCCGGGACAGGGGGCGCCGGGACCCAGTACTTC; CDR3 protein: CASSLGPGTGGAGTQYF; J gene: TRBJ2-5; D gene: TRBD1; clone size: -; V gene: TRBV5-1
CDR3 DNA: TGTGCCAGCAGTACGGGCGGACAGGGCGGCTATGGCTACACCTTC; CDR3 protein: CASSTGGQGGYGYTF; J gene: TRBJ1-2; D gene: TRBD1; clone size: -; V gene: TRBV6-5
CDR3 DNA: TGTGCCAGCAGCTTAGCACGGAGCGGGGGGAATATCTACGAGCAGTACTTC; CDR3 protein: CASSLARSGGNIYEQYF; J gene: TRBJ2-7; D gene: TRBD2; clone size: -; V gene: TRBV7-8
CDR3 DNA: TGCGCCAGCAGCTCCCGTTACAGTGCCTCTGGAAACACCATATATTTT; CDR3 protein: CASSSRYSASGNTIYF; J gene: TRBJ1-3; D gene: -; clone size: few; V gene: TRBV5-1
CDR3 DNA: TGCGCCAGCCGCTGGGACAGCGCGGCCTATAATTCACCCCTCCACTTT; CDR3 protein: CASRWDSAAYNSPLHF; J gene: TRBJ1-6; D gene: TRBD1; clone size: -; V gene: TRBV10-2
CDR3 DNA: TGTGCCAGCAGAGAAGGGGGGGGCACAGATACGCAGTATTTT; CDR3 protein: CASREGGGTDTQYF; J gene: TRBJ2-3; D gene: -; clone size: -; V gene: TRBV2
CDR3 DNA: TGTGCCAGCAGCCTTAACGTAGGGGCCTCTGAGCAGTTCTTC; CDR3 protein: CASSLNVGASEQFF; J gene: TRBJ2-1; D gene: -; clone size: -; V gene: TRBV28
CDR3 DNA: TGTGCCAGTAGCCTCGGGGGTTGGGGGAATGAGCAGTTCTTC; CDR3 protein: CASSLGGWGNEQFF; J gene: TRBJ2-1; D gene: -; clone size: -; V gene: TRBV19
CDR3 DNA: TGTGCCAGCAGTAGGACTAGACTCAATGAGCAGTTCTTC; CDR3 protein: CASSRTRLNEQFF; J gene: TRBJ2-1; D gene: TRBD2; clone size: once; V gene: TRBV7-2
CDR3 DNA: TGTGCCAGCGGGGGGGGCAATAACTATGGCTACACCTTC; CDR3 protein: CASGGGNNYGYTF; J gene: TRBJ1-2; D gene: -; clone size: -; V gene: TRBV6-5
CDR3 DNA: TGCGCCAGCAGCCCGGGGGACAGGAGCACGACCCAGTACTTC; CDR3 protein: CASSPGDRSTTQYF; J gene: TRBJ2-5; D gene: TRBD1; clone size: -; V gene: TRBV5-1
CDR3 DNA: TGTGCCAGCAGTTTCCAGGGTGGCAATGAGCAGTTCTTC; CDR3 protein: CASSFQGGNEQFF; J gene: TRBJ2-1; D gene: -; clone size: -; V gene: TRBV6-5
CDR3 DNA: TGTGCCAGCAGTCCACGAGGGAATGTTGTCTATGGCTACACCTTC; CDR3 protein: CASSPRGNVVYGYTF; J gene: TRBJ1-2; D gene: -; clone size: -; V gene: TRBV6-5
CDR3 DNA: TGTGCCAGCTCACCAACTAGCACCGACTCCTACAATGAGCAGTTCTTC; CDR3 protein: CASSPTSTDSYNEQFF; J gene: TRBJ2-1; D gene: -; clone size: -; V gene: TRBV18
CDR3 DNA: TGTGCCAGCAGCCCCCTTGGAGGGCCCAATCAGCCCCAGCATTTT; CDR3 protein: CASSPLGGPNQPQHF; J gene: TRBJ1-5; D gene: -; clone size: few; V gene: TRBV7-6
CDR3 DNA: TGCGCCAGTCAACCGGGACAAAGCTACAATGAGCAGTTCTTC; CDR3 protein: CASQPGQSYNEQFF; J gene: TRBJ2-1; D gene: -; clone size: -; V gene: TRBV5-1
CDR3 DNA: TGCAGTGCTAGTCCTCGCCTCCGGGACAGGCTACTCAATCAGCCCCAGCATTTT; CDR3 protein: CSASPRLRDRLLNQPQHF; J gene: TRBJ1-5; D gene: TRBD1; clone size: -; V gene: TRBV20-1
CDR3 DNA: TGTGCCAGCAGTGGACCTGACAGGGGGCCGGGAAAACTGTTTTTT; CDR3 protein: CASSGPDRGPGKLFF; J gene: TRBJ1-4; D gene: TRBD1; clone size: -; V gene: TRBV28
CDR3 DNA: TGTGCCAGCAGGGAACAGGGTAGTCCCTACGAGCAGTACTTC; CDR3 protein: CASREQGSPYEQYF; J gene: TRBJ2-7; D gene: -; clone size: -; V gene: TRBV28
CDR3 DNA: TGTGCCAGCAGCGTAGACCTCCTCGGACCGATCGGGAGTGACGGGGAGCTGTTTTTT; CDR3 protein: CASSVDLLGPIGSDGELFF; J gene: TRBJ2-2; D gene: -; clone size: -; V gene: TRBV9
CDR3 DNA: TGTGCCAGCAGCTTAGATTCGGGAGGGTACAATGAGCAGTTCTTC; CDR3 protein: CASSLDSGGYNEQFF; J gene: TRBJ2-1; D gene: TRBD2; clone size: -; V gene: TRBV11-2
CDR3 DNA: TGTGCCAGTAGCCTCACACCCGGAGTGAACACTGAAGCTTTCTTT; CDR3 protein: CASSLTPGVNTEAFF; J gene: TRBJ1-1; D gene: -; clone size: -; V gene: TRBV19
CDR3 DNA: TGTGCCTGGACAGGACAGGGGGGGCCCTACGAGCAGTACTTC; CDR3 protein: CAWTGQGGPYEQYF; J gene: TRBJ2-7; D gene: TRBD1; clone size: -; V gene: TRBV30
CDR3 DNA: TGTGCCAGCAACGGGGCACTAGCGGGAGAAGAGACCCAGTACTTC; CDR3 protein: CASNGALAGEETQYF; J gene: TRBJ2-5; D gene: TRBD2; clone size: -; V gene: TRBV28
CDR3 DNA: TGTGCCACCCGGGGTACAGTATCGGAGCTGTTTTTT; CDR3 protein: CATRGTVSELFF; J gene: TRBJ2-2; D gene: -; clone size: -; V gene: TRBV28
CDR3 DNA: TGTGCCAGCAGCCGGGACAGGGTTTCCTACGAGCAGTACTTC; CDR3 protein: CASSRDRVSYEQYF; J gene: TRBJ2-7; D gene: TRBD1; clone size: -; V gene: TRBV14
CDR3 DNA: TGTGCCAGCAGTTTCGTGGGACTAGCGGGAGATACGCAGTATTTT; CDR3 protein: CASSFVGLAGDTQYF; J gene: TRBJ2-3; D gene: TRBD2; clone size: -; V gene: TRBV27
CDR3 DNA: TGTGCCAGCAGCTCGCGACTAGCCGTAGGCACAGATACGCAGTATTTT; CDR3 protein: CASSSRLAVGTDTQYF; J gene: TRBJ2-3; D gene: TRBD2; clone size: few; V gene: TRBV11-2
CDR3 DNA: TGTGCCACCAGGGGTTACTCTGGACAGGGGTCCGATTTAGGAAACACCATATATTTT; CDR3 protein: CATRGYSGQGSDLGNTIYF; J gene: TRBJ1-3; D gene: TRBD1; clone size: -; V gene: TRBV24-1
CDR3 DNA: TGTGCCAGCAGCCAGGGCCCCACAGAATACGAGCAGTACTTC; CDR3 protein: CASSQGPTEYEQYF; J gene: TRBJ2-7; D gene: -; clone size: -; V gene: TRBV7-2
CDR3 DNA: TGTGCCAGCAGTACAACGGGAAGTTACAATGAGCAGTTCTTC; CDR3 protein: CASSTTGSYNEQFF; J gene: TRBJ2-1; D gene: -; clone size: -; V gene: TRBV6-2/TRBV6-3
CDR3 DNA: TGTGCCAGCCACAGGGACGGGGAGACCCAGTACTTC; CDR3 protein: CASHRDGETQYF; J gene: TRBJ2-5; D gene: -; clone size: -; V gene: TRBV12-3/TRBV12-4
CDR3 DNA: TGTGCCAGCAGTTTAGCCAGGGAAGCTTTCTTT; CDR3 protein: CASSLAREAFF; J gene: TRBJ1-1; D gene: -; clone size: -; V gene: TRBV12-3/TRBV12-4
CDR3 DNA: TGTGCCAGCAGCTTAACCTTCGGGGGGTCTTACGAGCAGTACTTC; CDR3 protein: CASSLTFGGSYEQYF; J gene: TRBJ2-7; D gene: TRBD2; clone size: -; V gene: TRBV7-3
CDR3 DNA: TGTGCCAGCAGCACCGGACTAGCGGGGGGTGTCACCGGGGAGCTGTTTTTT; CDR3 protein: CASSTGLAGGVTGELFF; J gene: TRBJ2-2; D gene: TRBD2; clone size: -; V gene: TRBV9
CDR3 DNA: TGTGCCAGCAGCTCTCGAGCACTAGCGGGAGTCAATGAGCAGTTCTTC; CDR3 protein: CASSSRALAGVNEQFF; J gene: TRBJ2-1; D gene: TRBD2; clone size: -; V gene: TRBV9
CDR3 DNA: TGTGCCAGCAGCCCGACAGGGATTTCACCCCTCCACTTT; CDR3 protein: CASSPTGISPLHF; J gene: TRBJ1-6; D gene: TRBD1; clone size: -; V gene: TRBV3-1/TRBV3-2
CDR3 DNA: TGTGCCAGCAGCTTAGGGGGACAGATTAATGAAAAACTGTTTTTT; CDR3 protein: CASSLGGQINEKLFF; J gene: TRBJ1-4; D gene: TRBD1; clone size: few; V gene: TRBV7-9
CDR3 DNA: TGCGCCAGCAGTTACCGACAAGCCCAGGCCCTCCACTTT; CDR3 protein: CASSYRQAQALHF; J gene: TRBJ1-6; D gene: -; clone size: -; V gene: TRBV10-2
CDR3 DNA: TGTGCCAGCAGGTTGCTGGGCAGCAATCAGCCCCAGCATTTT; CDR3 protein: CASRLLGSNQPQHF; J gene: TRBJ1-5; D gene: -; clone size: -; V gene: TRBV28
CDR3 DNA: TGCGCCAGCAGCCGAATTCAGGACTACGAGCAGTACTTC; CDR3 protein: CASSRIQDYEQYF; J gene: TRBJ2-7; D gene: -; clone size: -; V gene: TRBV4-1
CDR3 DNA: TGTGCCAGCTCACCGCGTACGGACTTGGGGAACACTGAAGCTTTCTTT; CDR3 protein: CASSPRTDLGNTEAFF; J gene: TRBJ1-1; D gene: -; clone size: -; V gene: TRBV18
CDR3 DNA: TGTGCCAGCAGCCGATATAAGTCTAGCGGCACAGATACGCAGTATTTT; CDR3 protein: CASSRYKSSGTDTQYF; J gene: TRBJ2-3; D gene: -; clone size: -; V gene: TRBV3-1/TRBV3-2
CDR3 DNA: TGTGCCAGCAGTGAACTCTCAGCTAACTATGGCTACACCTTC; CDR3 protein: CASSELSANYGYTF; J gene: TRBJ1-2; D gene: -; clone size: once; V gene: TRBV2
CDR3 DNA: TGTGCCAGCAGTGGACAGGGGGCAAACATTCAGTACTTC; CDR3 protein: CASSGQGANIQYF; J gene: TRBJ2-4; D gene: TRBD1; clone size: once; V gene: TRBV3-1/TRBV3-2
CDR3 DNA: TGTGCCAGCAGTGAAGATACAGGTAGTGGCACTGAAGCTTTCTTT; CDR3 protein: CASSEDTGSGTEAFF; J gene: TRBJ1-1; D gene: -; clone size: -; V gene: TRBV6-1
CDR3 DNA: TGTGCCAGTATCAGGGGCGCGGGGAACACTGAAGCTTTCTTT; CDR3 protein: CASIRGAGNTEAFF; J gene: TRBJ1-1; D gene: -; clone size: -; V gene: TRBV19